This T cell receptor (beta chain) was sequenced for a study of blood T cell repertoires in COVID-19 (dated by TCRdb to the early 2020s). General notes on the study: Samples covering the acute and convalescent phases of COVID-19 were provided by collaborators in the United States, Italy and Spain. The material from the prospective study consisted of cDNA or gDNA derived from T cells, B-cell-depleted T cells, or PBMCs. Subjects who had been exposed to COVID-19, were actively infected with it, or had recovered from it provided the deeply sampled blood TCRbeta repertoires that made up the dataset. The samples were drawn from the first 160 participants of the ongoing ImmuneRACE study and from about 1,200 subjects provided by 6 global collaborators. The repertoires were made available in a free public database intended to serve as a resource for research on the immune response to SARS-CoV-2. HLA class I and class II types, where available, came from metadata supplied by the sample provider rather than from assay-based typing. Sample metadata almost always included a de-identified subject ID, COVID-19 status, age in years and sex. The paper's findings and limits, for the study overall: How much clinical and demographic metadata was included differed by source and by participant, and the metadata was provided uncurated.

Spanning cysteine to phenylalanine, the CDR3 consists of 15 amino acids. Solely the CDR3 DNA is kept, with 45 bases framed from the first base. At the junction V is shortened by 9 bases and J by 4 bases; bases outside the gene matches: 13. The CDR1 and CDR2 encoded by the germline V gene (reference sequence) are MNHNY and SVGAGI. As concerns this clone: What antigen it recognizes has not been identified. Base qualities are not at hand, and no much larger clone is one base apart.

Each collaborating institution followed its own protocols to collect whole blood in K2EDTA tubes. Collaborator samples were shipped for TCRbeta analysis as frozen whole blood, isolated PBMCs, or DNA extracted from either sample type. The immunoSEQ Assay, a bias-controlled multiplex PCR, was used to amplify TCRbeta CDR3 regions from genomic DNA. The authors' analysis ran thus. Within the assay, amplification of reference gene primers was used to estimate how many nucleated cells each sample contained. Sequence reads were collapsed and filtered to measure the absolute abundance of every unique TCRbeta CDR3 rearrangement. Productive Simpson clonality was computed per sample as the square root of Simpson's diversity index over productive rearrangements. Not all clones reach the TCRdb copy of this immuneACCESS table, which keeps in-frame sequences only. Checked studies attribute under half of the gap to unresolved V genes and leave the rest unexplained. D and trimming were read from the DNA, whereas the V and J calls and clone size are those reported in that table. The sample profile shows 200,000 or so clones; approximately 91% of them were found once. The ten largest clones take up under 2.5% of the sample.

The sample consisted of peripheral blood. The receptor chain draws on TRBV6-6 and TRBJ1-2, with 8 bases matching TRBD1. This clonotype was obtained from a man aged 70-80 years with active or convalescent COVID-19. The base sequence is TGTGCCAGTATTCCATACCAGGGGGCCACCTATGGCTACACCTTC. This encodes CASIPYQGATYGYTF.